Listed below are T cell receptor beta chains from one sample, sequenced in a study of neurological immune-mediated disorders. TCRdb analysed the 5' RACE reads with MiXCR anew, one entry per CDR3 protein. This sample has tens of thousands of distinct CDR3 sequences; 13% to 15% occur once, and the top ten carry roughly 7%. Sample: PBMCs. The receptor source for this set is a woman aged 50 to 60 in good health. The CDR3 runs from the conserved cysteine through the conserved F or W. A D gene is named only where the DNA matches it firmly. Part of the rows lack a size; the others show once, few, many or a class for expanded clones.

j_call,v_call,clone_size,d_call,cdr3_aa,cdr3_nt
TRBJ2-1,TRBV5-1,-,-,CDSSLGTYNEQFF,TGCGACAGCAGCTTAGGGACCTACAATGAGCAGTTCTTC
TRBJ2-1,TRBV5-1,many,TRBD1,CASSMGQVGDEQFF,TGCGCCAGCAGCATGGGACAGGTTGGGGATGAGCAGTTCTTC
TRBJ2-3,TRBV7-6,many,TRBD2,CASSLPLAGGDTDTQYF,TGTGCCAGCAGCTTACCCTTAGCGGGGGGCGACACAGATACGCAGTATTTT
TRBJ2-7,TRBV7-2,many,TRBD2,CASSLQPIAGGGEQYF,TGTGCCAGCAGCTTACAGCCGATAGCGGGAGGGGGTGAGCAGTACTTC
TRBJ1-1,TRBV5-1,many,-,CASSLAIPGETEAFF,TGCGCCAGCAGCTTGGCCATTCCAGGGGAGACTGAAGCTTTCTTT
TRBJ2-1,TRBV20-1,many,-,CSASYNEQFF,TGCAGTGCTTCATACAATGAGCAGTTCTTC
TRBJ2-1,TRBV5-1,many,TRBD2,CASSMTSGSNEQFF,TGCGCCAGCAGCATGACTAGCGGGAGCAATGAGCAGTTCTTC
TRBJ1-1,TRBV20-1,many,-,CSAKEQPRAEAFF,TGCAGTGCGAAGGAACAACCGAGGGCTGAAGCTTTCTTT
TRBJ2-1,TRBV28,many,TRBD2,CASRGRDRYNEQFF,TGTGCCAGCAGGGGGAGGGATCGCTACAATGAGCAGTTCTTC
TRBJ2-1,TRBV29-1,medium-sized,TRBD2,CSGYSGRQFF,TGCAGCGGCTATAGCGGGAGGCAGTTCTTC
TRBJ1-1,TRBV24-1,many,-,CATSDSGASNTEAFF,TGTGCCACCAGTGATTCTGGGGCGTCCAACACTGAAGCTTTCTTT
TRBJ1-1,TRBV5-1,many,-,CASSLVPKNTEAFF,TGCGCCAGCAGCTTGGTGCCCAAGAACACTGAAGCTTTCTTT
TRBJ2-2,TRBV6-5,-,-,CASSRLAGELFF,TGTGCCAGCAGCAGACTAGCCGGGGAGCTGTTTTTT
TRBJ2-7,TRBV3-1,-,TRBD2,CASSQKTSGRAFSYEQYF,TGTGCCAGCAGCCAAAAGACTAGCGGGAGGGCCTTCTCCTACGAGCAGTACTTC
TRBJ2-3,TRBV6-1,many,-,CASKKGRYSSGDTQYF,TGTGCCTCCAAAAAGGGACGGTATAGTTCTGGAGATACGCAGTATTTT
TRBJ2-5,TRBV3-1,-,-,CASSPGDRKETQYF,TGTGCCAGCAGCCCGGGGGACAGAAAAGAGACCCAGTACTTC
TRBJ2-6,TRBV5-6,many,-,CASSLGEGTPKANVLTF,TGTGCCAGCAGCTTGGGAGAGGGGACCCCCAAGGCCAACGTCCTGACTTTC
TRBJ2-1,TRBV5-1,many,-,CASSFPSGGRDNEQFF,TGCGCCAGCAGCTTCCCCAGTGGGGGTCGGGACAATGAGCAGTTCTTC
TRBJ2-5,TRBV28,many,-,CASSPAPVGTQYF,TGTGCCAGCAGTCCGGCCCCGGTGGGGACCCAGTACTTC
TRBJ1-1,TRBV21-1,once,-,CASSTDRGLRTEAFF,TGTGCCAGCAGCACGGACAGGGGGCTCCGGACTGAAGCTTTCTTT
TRBJ2-7,TRBV5-1,many,-,CASSLTAGAYEQYF,TGCGCCAGCAGCTTGACAGCCGGAGCCTACGAGCAGTACTTC
TRBJ1-2,TRBV28,many,-,CASSWRDYGYTF,TGTGCCAGCAGTTGGAGGGACTATGGCTACACCTTC
TRBJ2-3,TRBV28,many,-,CASSLPSRDTQYF,TGTGCCAGCAGTTTACCCTCCCGAGATACGCAGTATTTT
TRBJ2-5,TRBV14,few,TRBD2,CASSQDWALAEQETQYF,TGTGCCAGCAGCCAAGATTGGGCGCTAGCGGAACAAGAGACCCAGTACTTC
TRBJ1-3,TRBV7-2,many,-,CASRNILSGNTIYF,TGTGCCAGCAGAAACATCCTCTCTGGAAACACCATATATTTT
TRBJ2-1,TRBV20-1,many,-,CSARDSHLTADNEQFF,TGCAGTGCTAGAGATTCCCACCTGACGGCGGACAATGAGCAGTTCTTC
TRBJ2-5,TRBV5-1,many,-,CASSLAGQGLETQYF,TGCGCCAGCAGCTTGGCCGGGCAGGGGTTAGAGACCCAGTACTTC
TRBJ2-5,TRBV28,many,TRBD2,CASSSSGGRARKTQYF,TGTGCCAGCAGCTCCTCTGGCGGGAGGGCCCGAAAGACCCAGTACTTC
TRBJ1-2,TRBV20-1,many,-,CSANLLSYGYTF,TGCAGTGCTAACCTTTTAAGCTATGGCTACACCTTC
TRBJ2-5,TRBV5-1,many,TRBD1,CASSLGDRGQETQYF,TGCGCCAGCAGCTTGGGGGACAGGGGACAAGAGACCCAGTACTTC
TRBJ2-3,TRBV5-5,many,-,CASSLTTQGDPDTQYF,TGTGCCAGCAGCCTAACGACCCAGGGAGACCCAGATACGCAGTATTTT
TRBJ1-6,TRBV12-3/TRBV12-4,-,-,CASSPHRVNNSPLHF,TGTGCCAGCAGCCCCCACAGGGTTAATAATTCACCCCTCCACTTT
TRBJ1-2,TRBV7-8,many,-,CASSRDLFYGYTF,TGTGCCAGCAGTCGCGACCTATTCTATGGCTACACCTTC
TRBJ2-1,TRBV28,many,-,CASSSGTRGNNEQFF,TGTGCCAGCAGTTCCGGGACAAGGGGAAACAATGAGCAGTTCTTC
TRBJ1-5,TRBV5-1,many,-,CASSPEGLLGQPQHF,TGCGCCAGCAGCCCCGAAGGACTTCTTGGGCAGCCCCAGCATTTT
TRBJ2-5,TRBV20-1,few,TRBD1,CSARPPGQGQETQYF,TGCAGTGCTAGACCGCCCGGACAGGGACAAGAGACCCAGTACTTT
TRBJ2-5,TRBV5-1,many,-,CASSPDWQETQYF,TGCGCCAGCAGCCCCGACTGGCAAGAGACCCAGTACTTC
TRBJ1-2,TRBV11-2,many,-,CASSLVWGNNYGYTF,TGTGCCAGCAGCTTAGTATGGGGTAACAACTATGGCTACACCTTC
TRBJ1-2,TRBV20-1,many,-,CSASLTLDGGRGGYTF,TGCAGTGCTAGTTTAACCCTGGACGGCGGGAGAGGCGGCTACACCTTC
TRBJ2-7,TRBV12-3/TRBV12-4,many,-,CASSPQGLHEQYF,TGTGCCAGCAGTCCACAGGGCTTGCACGAGCAGTACTTC
TRBJ1-5,TRBV11-1,many,-,CASSLYQAGNQPQHF,TGTGCCAGCAGCTTATATCAGGCAGGGAATCAGCCCCAGCATTTT
TRBJ1-5,TRBV12-3/TRBV12-4,-,-,CASSLVLSMAGSFQPQHF,TGTGCCAGCAGTTTAGTATTATCTATGGCAGGGTCCTTTCAGCCCCAGCATTTT
TRBJ1-2,TRBV9,many,TRBD1,CASSEDQGADYGYTF,TGTGCCAGCAGCGAGGATCAGGGGGCGGACTATGGCTACACCTTC